This T cell receptor (beta chain) comes out of a study of shared clonotypes between healthy human individuals. Study results and caveats: Naive subsets generally had larger estimated richness than memory subsets.

Naive CD4+ cells were CD45RA-selected; the remaining cells were memory. TCRdb keeps only in-frame clones here, not all; method: immunoSEQ multiplex PCR. The sample has fewer than 1.8 million clones; about 98.5% are singletons. The CDR3 contains 17 residues. J lost 5 bases, V lost 6 bases, and 15 bases had no gene match. Germline assignment: CDR1 LNHDA and CDR2 SQIVND (reference sequence). Worth noting for this clone: Antigen specificity is unknown.

Sequencing input: naive CD4+ T cells sorted from blood. Subset reported: CD45RA+ positively selected. This clonotype was obtained from a man aged 30-40 years in good health. The J gene is TRBJ1-1, the V gene TRBV19, with 10 bases matching TRBD1. CDR3 nucleotide sequence: TGTGCCAGTAGCCCCGACAGGGGGCTCATCTTGGGGACTGAAGCTTTCTTT. Translating gives CASSPDRGLILGTEAFF.